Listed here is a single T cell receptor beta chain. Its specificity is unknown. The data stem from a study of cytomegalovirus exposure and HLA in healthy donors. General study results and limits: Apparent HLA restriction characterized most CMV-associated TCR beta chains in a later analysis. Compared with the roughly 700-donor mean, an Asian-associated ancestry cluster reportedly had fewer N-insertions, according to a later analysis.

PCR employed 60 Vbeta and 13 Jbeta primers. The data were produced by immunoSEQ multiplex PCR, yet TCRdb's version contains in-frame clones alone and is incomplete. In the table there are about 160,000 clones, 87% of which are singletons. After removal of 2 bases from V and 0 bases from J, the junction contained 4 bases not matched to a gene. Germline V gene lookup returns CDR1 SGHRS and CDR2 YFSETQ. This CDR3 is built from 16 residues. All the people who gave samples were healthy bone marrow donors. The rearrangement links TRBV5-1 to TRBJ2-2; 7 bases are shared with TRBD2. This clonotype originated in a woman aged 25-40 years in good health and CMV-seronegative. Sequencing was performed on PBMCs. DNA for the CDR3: TGCGCCAGCAGCTTCCCCCGGGGGGCGAACACCGGGGAGCTGTTTTTT. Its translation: CASSFPRGANTGELFF.